These 28 T cell receptor beta chains were all obtained from the same sample, sequenced in a study of T cells in Graves' hyperthyroidism and ophthalmopathy. RNA transcripts served as the template for amplifying TCR beta CDR3 regions. The TCR CDR3 was amplified in a first-round RT-PCR using the HTBI primer set. TCRdb processed the multiplex PCR reads anew with MiXCR; each CDR3 protein has one entry. The sample contains about 300,000 distinct CDR3 sequences, less than 20% of which appear only once. The sequenced sample consisted of blood. The receptor source for this set is a man aged 45 to 65 with Graves' ophthalmopathy.

The V gene is TRBV5-4, the J gene TRBJ2-2; the match to TRBD2 covers 12 bases. The germline V gene encodes CDR1 SGHNT and CDR2 YYREEE (reference sequence). This CDR3 has 16 residues. The J segment lost 3 bases and the V segment lost 3 bases, leaving 3 bases of the junction unmatched. CDR3 protein: CASSSTSGSHTGELFF. DNA for the CDR3: TGTGCCAGCAGCTCGACTAGCGGGAGCCACACCGGGGAGCTGTTTTTT.

The chain uses TRBV3-1 and TRBJ2-7, with TRBD1 identical over 9 bases. The CDR3 extends over 15 amino acids. CDR1 is LGHDT and CDR2 is YNNKEL in the germline V gene (reference sequence). V lost 5 bases and J lost 4; bases outside the gene matches: 9. DNA for the CDR3: TGTGCCAGCAGCTCCCCAGGGACAGGGACGTACGAGCAGTACTTC. This translates into CASSSPGTGTYEQYF.

This clonotype was counted only a few times. The chain recombines TRBV19 with TRBJ1-4; D might be TRBD1 (5 bases). The CDR3 is 13 amino acids. CDR1 is LNHDA and CDR2 is SQIVND in the germline V gene (reference sequence). Trimming cost V 9 bases and J 8 bases, with 16 bases left between them. The CDR3 spells CASSTLAGEKLFF. In DNA form, the CDR3 reads TGTGCCAGCTCTACACTGGCAGGGGAAAAACTGTTTTTT.

The rearrangement links TRBV27 to TRBJ1-1; D gene uncertain. Germline CDR1 and CDR2: MNHEY and SMNVEV (reference sequence). The CDR3 is 14 residues long. Trimming cost V 10 bases and J 4 bases, with 19 bases left between them. The CDR3 loop reads CATSAVRGGTEAFF. As DNA, the CDR3 is TGTGCCACCTCCGCCGTCCGGGGAGGCACTGAAGCTTTCTTT.

This clonotype was counted between two and nine times. This chain links TRBV20-1 with TRBJ2-7; weak D call: TRBD2 (6 bases). Germline lookup yields CDR1 DFQATT and CDR2 SNEGSKA (reference sequence). The CDR3 has 15 residues. V lost 2 bases, J lost 2 bases, and 16 bases lay in between. The CDR3 here is CSARIRWDSTYEQYF. The CDR3 coding sequence is TGCAGTGCTAGAATTAGGTGGGACTCCACCTACGAGCAGTACTTC.

This sequence joins TRBV5-4 and TRBJ2-7, with 7 bases aligning to TRBD1. From germline, CDR1 is SGHNT and CDR2 YYREEE (reference sequence). Losses at the gene ends were 4 bases for V and 2 bases for J; bases not matched to a gene: 9. CDR3 length equals 15 residues. The CDR3, as DNA: TGTGCCAGCAGCCCCGGGGCAGGGGGAACCTACGAGCAGTACTTC. Translation gives CASSPGAGGTYEQYF.

This clonotype has at least ten counts. The V and J genes are TRBV11-2 and TRBJ2-1; D is unclear. This CDR3 is 11 amino acids long. Germline V gene sequence: CDR1 SGHAT, CDR2 FQNNGV. V lost 8 bases and J lost 9, with 11 bases in between. The CDR3 spells CASGFLGEQFF. CDR3 DNA: TGTGCCAGCGGATTCCTCGGTGAGCAGTTCTTC.

The sample holds a few counts of this clonotype. The genes are TRBV19 and TRBJ2-2, with TRBD1 as a possible D gene (6 bases). CDR3 size: 15 residues. Trimming took 3 bases from V and 4 from J, leaving 12 bases between them. Germline CDR1 is LNHDA and CDR2 is SQIVND (reference sequence). CDR3 amino acids: CASSISGTLTGELFF. The CDR3 nucleotides read TGTGCCAGTAGTATTTCCGGGACACTCACCGGGGAGCTGTTTTTT.

This clonotype has ten or more counts. V gene TRBV27 combines with J gene TRBJ1-1; 7 nucleotides line up with TRBD1. Trimming took 7 bases from V and 7 from J; bases not matched to a gene: 6. The CDR3 totals 12 residues. Germline V gene sequence: CDR1 MNHEY, CDR2 SMNVEV (reference sequence). CDR3 DNA sequence: TGTGCCAGCAAGACAGGGCGCTATGAAGCTTTCTTT. It encodes CASKTGRYEAFF.

This clonotype was found many times. The J gene is TRBJ2-7, the V gene TRBV2; 7 bases map to TRBD1. The trim removed 6 bases at V and 5 bases at J, leaving 7 bases unmatched. The CDR3 is 13 amino acids. Germline V lookup: CDR1 SNHLY, CDR2 FYNNEI. This CDR3 reads CASSLDRAHEQYF. In nucleotides, the CDR3 is TGTGCCAGCAGCCTCGACAGGGCCCACGAGCAGTACTTC.

This clonotype came up a few times. The V call is TRBV28, the J call TRBJ2-2; the D is unclear. Per germline, CDR1 MDHEN and CDR2 SYDVKM. Trimming left V 7 bases short and J 5 bases short, with 17 bases between. This CDR3 is built from 15 residues. The CDR3 loop reads CASNTPGLGTGELFF. CDR3 coding DNA: TGTGCCAGCAATACGCCGGGCCTGGGGACCGGGGAGCTGTTTTTT.

This clonotype was counted many times. The chain joins TRBV5-5 to TRBJ2-1; D unclear. V was shortened by 4 bases and J by 4 bases, with 15 bases between the two germline ends. Germline CDR1 SGHKS, CDR2 YYEKEE (reference sequence). This CDR3 is 15 amino acids long. CDR3 amino acids: CASSLDNSPYNEQFF. The CDR3 DNA sequence: TGTGCCAGCAGCCTCGACAATAGTCCGTACAATGAGCAGTTCTTC.

This clonotype was detected ten times or more. The chain has TRBV7-2 and TRBJ2-1; 11 nucleotides agree with TRBD2. The CDR3 length is 21 residues. In germline, CDR1 is SGHTA, CDR2 FQGNSA. V gave up 4 bases and J gave up 6 bases; unmatched junction bases: 23. In DNA form, the CDR3 reads TGTGCCAGCAGCTCAACCCCAAGGGTACTAGCGGGAGTTGGATCTGGCAATGAGCAGTTCTTC. Residues: CASSSTPRVLAGVGSGNEQFF.

DNA for the CDR3: TGTGCCAGCAGCGCGGCTCCGGGACAGGGGTCGGAGACCCAGTACTTC. Translated, it gives CASSAAPGQGSETQYF. V is TRBV12-3 or TRBV12-4 and J is TRBJ2-5; 10 bases fit TRBD1. V lost 6 bases and J lost 5; bases outside the gene matches: 12. The CDR3 extends over 16 amino acids.

This sequence joins TRBV29-1 and TRBJ1-2; 7 bases agree with TRBD1. The V gene end was trimmed by 4 bases and the J gene end by 7 bases; junction bases not matched to a gene: 6. The CDR3 extends over 12 amino acids. Germline CDR1 reads SQVTM; CDR2 reads ANQGSEA. CDR3 residues: CSVVMDRPGYTF. The CDR3 DNA sequence: TGCAGCGTTGTCATGGACAGGCCTGGCTACACCTTC.

This clonotype was recorded a few times. This chain links TRBV5-8 with TRBJ2-5; the match to TRBD1 covers 9 bases. Germline assignment: CDR1 SGHTS and CDR2 YDEGEE. The CDR3 contains 15 residues. Trimming at V came to 5 bases and at J to 5 bases, leaving 10 bases not matched to a gene. The CDR3 sequence: CASRPTGGPRETQYF. CDR3 DNA sequence: TGTGCCAGCAGACCGACAGGGGGGCCGAGGGAGACCCAGTACTTC. Full variable domain (rest looked up from reference TRBV5-8 and TRBJ2-5): EAGVTQSPTHLIKTRGQQATLRCSPISGHTSVYWYQQALGLGLQFLLWYDEGEERNRGNFPPRFSGRQFPNYSSELNVNALELEDSALYLCASRPTGGPRETQYFGPGTRLLVL.

This clonotype was seen a few times. The chain combines TRBV5-8 with TRBJ2-5, with 7 positions matching TRBD2. CDR1 and CDR2 from the germline V gene are SGHTS and YDEGEE. V lost 4 bases, J lost 0 bases, and 6 bases stayed unmatched. This CDR3 comprises 15 residues. The CDR3 loop is CASSPSGVNQETQYF. CDR3 DNA sequence: TGTGCCAGCAGCCCCAGCGGGGTAAACCAAGAGACCCAGTACTTC.

This chain links TRBV5-1 with TRBJ1-1; no firm D call. There are 13 residues in the CDR3. CDR1 SGHRS and CDR2 YFSETQ come from the germline V gene. V was trimmed by 0 bases and J by 11 bases, leaving 14 bases between them. DNA of the CDR3: TGCGCCAGCAGCTTGGTCGAGGGAGAGAGGGCTTTCTTT. Protein sequence: CASSLVEGERAFF. Full variable domain (outside the CDR3, taken from reference TRBV5-1 and TRBJ1-1): KAGVTQTPRYLIKTRGQQVTLSCSPISGHRSVSWYQQTPGQGLQFLFEYFSETQRNKGNFPGRFSGRQFSNSRSEMNVSTLELGDSALYLCASSLVEGERAFFGQGTRLTVV.

The chain employs TRBV6-5 and TRBJ2-5; 13 nucleotides match TRBD2. The CDR3 is 16 amino acids. V shed 5 bases, J shed 2 bases, and the junction held 5 bases outside the gene matches. The V gene's germline CDR1 is MNHEY and CDR2 SVGAGI. Here the CDR3 reads CASSLLAGGAQETQYF. The DNA for the CDR3 is TGTGCCAGCAGTCTACTAGCGGGAGGGGCTCAAGAGACCCAGTACTTC.

This clonotype has a handful of counts. The V and J genes are TRBV19 and TRBJ2-5; D might be TRBD2 (5 bases). The germline V gene has CDR1 LNHDA and CDR2 SQIVND (reference sequence). V dropped 5 bases and J dropped 6 bases, with 19 bases sitting between them. The CDR3 consists of 15 residues. The chain's CDR3 is CASSHRGSSGKTQYF. CDR3 nucleotide sequence: TGTGCCAGTAGTCATCGAGGGAGTTCGGGGAAGACCCAGTACTTC.

This clonotype was counted only a few times. This rearrangement joins TRBV9 to TRBJ2-3; 13 bases are shared with TRBD2. CDR1 and CDR2 from the germline V gene are SGDLS and YYNGEE. J was trimmed by 4 bases and V by 0 bases; bases with no gene match: 5. The CDR3 runs to 17 residues. The CDR3 loop is CASSVVPTSGRADTQYF. DNA for the CDR3: TGTGCCAGCAGCGTAGTCCCCACTAGCGGGAGGGCAGATACGCAGTATTTT.

This rearrangement joins TRBV6-2 or TRBV6-3 to TRBJ2-1, with 9 bases that match TRBD2. The CDR3 contains 15 residues. The V gene end was trimmed by 6 bases and the J gene end by 4 bases; junction bases not matched to a gene: 7. The germline gives CDR1 MNHEY, CDR2 SVGEGT. Here the CDR3 DNA reads TGTGCCAGCAGAGACCTAGCGGGGCTATACAATGAGCAGTTCTTC. It is translated as CASRDLAGLYNEQFF.

This clonotype came up a few times. V and J are TRBV9 and TRBJ2-2; no clear D gene. V was clipped by 0 bases and J by 5 bases, with 11 bases between them. The CDR3 has 15 residues. Germline V lookup: CDR1 SGDLS, CDR2 YYNGEE. CDR3 coding DNA: TGTGCCAGCAGCGTAGGGGTTCAGCCGACCGGGGAGCTGTTTTTT. This codes for CASSVGVQPTGELFF.

At least ten counts were recorded for this clonotype. J is TRBJ2-5 and V is TRBV29-1; 13 bases match TRBD2. After removal of 6 bases from V and 5 bases from J, the junction contained 6 bases not matched to a gene. The length of the CDR3 is 14 residues. The germline V gene encodes CDR1 SQVTM and CDR2 ANQGSEA. The CDR3 here is CSVPGLAGWETQYF. CDR3 coding DNA: TGCAGCGTCCCGGGACTAGCGGGATGGGAGACCCAGTACTTC.

This clonotype was seen ten or more times. J is TRBJ1-1 and V is TRBV3-1; 7 bases fit TRBD1. Looked up from germline, CDR1 is LGHDT and CDR2 is YNNKEL (reference sequence). Losses at the gene ends were 1 base for V and 1 base for J; bases not matched to a gene: 6. This CDR3 spans 16 amino acids. The CDR3 reads CASSQVPRDRNTEAFF. In DNA, the CDR3 is TGTGCCAGCAGCCAAGTTCCCCGGGACAGGAACACTGAAGCTTTCTTT. The full variable domain, in which reference TRBV3-1 and TRBJ1-1 provide the parts outside the CDR3, is DTAVSQTPKYLVTQMGNDKSIKCEQNLGHDTMYWYKQDSKKFLKIMFSYNNKELIINETVPNRFSPKSPDKAHLNLHINSLELGDSAVYFCASSQVPRDRNTEAFFGQGTRLTVV.

This clonotype was counted many times. The rearrangement joins TRBV7-2 to TRBJ2-7; D may be TRBD1 (5 bases). Per germline, CDR1 SGHTA and CDR2 FQGNSA. V lost 5 bases and J 3 bases, leaving 11 bases between the germline ends. The CDR3 is 13 residues long. The CDR3 sequence is CASSTTDNYEQYF. The CDR3 DNA is TGTGCCAGCAGCACGACAGACAACTACGAGCAGTACTTC.

This clonotype has a count of ten or more. The rearrangement uses TRBV11-3 and TRBJ2-5; no definite D call. CDR1 SGHNT and CDR2 YENEEA come from the germline V gene. The V end lost 6 bases, the J end lost 1 base, and 9 bases lay between the germline ends. The CDR3 runs to 13 residues. Written as DNA, the CDR3 is TGTGCCAGCAGTAGGCGAATCCAAGAGACCCAGTACTTC. Amino acids: CASSRRIQETQYF.

The chain uses TRBV7-3 and TRBJ2-2; D not certain. The CDR3 runs 14 residues. Trimming took 5 bases from V and 5 from J, leaving 12 bases between them. CDR1 SGHTA and CDR2 FQGTGA come from the germline V gene. CDR3: CASSIFIDTGELFF. In DNA form, the CDR3 reads TGTGCCAGCAGCATCTTTATTGATACCGGGGAGCTGTTTTTT.